The 20 T cell receptor beta chains in this list originate from one sample, sequenced in a study of radiotherapy plus CTLA-4 blockade in lung cancer. Profiling relied on immunoSEQ multiplex PCR, and the TCRdb table lists in-frame clones only, not all of them. The table lists some 62,000 clones, about 72% of them singletons. Sample: peripheral blood, taken from a patient treated with radiotherapy plus ipilimumab. The source is a human donor with non-small cell lung cancer who had a complete response to radiotherapy plus ipilimumab.

The chain links TRBV18 to TRBJ1-5; no reliable D call. CDR3 length: 12 amino acids. V lost 6 bases to trimming and J lost 16 bases, with 19 bases between them. Germline V gene data show CDR1 as KGHSH and CDR2 as LQKENI. Here the CDR3 DNA reads TGTGCCAGCTCGCCAAAGCCCGGGGTCCTACATTTT. Encoded protein: CASSPKPGVLHF.

CDR3 protein: CASSPRTSGAQETQYF. The CDR3 DNA follows: TGTGCCAGCAGTCCGAGGACTAGCGGGGCCCAAGAGACCCAGTACTTC. The chain couples TRBV27 to TRBJ2-5, with 12 bases matching TRBD2. V shed 5 bases, J shed 1 base, and the junction held 5 bases outside the gene matches. CDR3 length equals 16 residues. CDR1 is MNHEY, CDR2 SMNVEV, per germline (reference sequence).

The table lists this clone with a count of one. V and J are TRBV28 and TRBJ2-7; either TRBD1 or TRBD2 may supply D (5 bases each). The CDR3 contains 13 residues. In germline, CDR1 is MDHEN, CDR2 SYDVKM. Trimming cost V 5 bases and J 6 bases, with 14 bases left between them. The CDR3 nucleotides read TGTGCCAGCAGTCTGCACTCAGGGAGCGAGCAGTACGTC. This sequence encodes CASSLHSGSEQYV.

The rearrangement joins TRBV28 to TRBJ2-1; D ambiguous. The germline gives CDR1 MDHEN, CDR2 SYDVKM. This CDR3 is 10 amino acids long. V lost 10 bases to trimming and J lost 4 bases, with 5 bases between them. CDR3 amino acids: CATSYNEQFF. The CDR3 coding sequence is TGTGCCACCTCGTACAATGAGCAGTTCTTC.

The chain couples TRBV5-6 to TRBJ1-5, with TRBD1 matching 10 bases. Losses at the gene ends were 3 bases for V and 3 bases for J; bases not matched to a gene: 3. The germline V gene has CDR1 SGHDT and CDR2 YYEEEE. This CDR3 is 15 amino acids long. The CDR3 here is CASSWGQGINQPQHF. CDR3 nucleotides: TGTGCCAGCAGCTGGGGACAGGGGATCAATCAGCCCCAGCATTTT.

The chain is built from TRBV4-1 and TRBJ1-1, with D uncertain. There are 12 residues in the CDR3. The germline V gene has CDR1 MGHRA and CDR2 YSYEKL. Trimming shortened V by 3 bases and J by 2 bases, and 4 bases separated the two germline ends. The CDR3 sequence is CASSHGNTEAFF. CDR3 DNA sequence: TGCGCCAGCAGCCACGGAAACACTGAAGCTTTCTTT.

This chain uses TRBV29-1 with TRBJ2-5; TRBD1 matches at 8 bases. The germline gives CDR1 SQVTM, CDR2 ANQGSEA. V lost 8 bases to trimming and J lost 3 bases; unmatched junction nucleotides: 5. The CDR3 has 12 amino acids. In DNA form, the CDR3 reads TGCAGCTTCCACAGGGGGGAAGAGACCCAGTACTTC. Protein sequence: CSFHRGEETQYF.

The chain has TRBV5-5 and TRBJ1-1; a possible D gene is TRBD1 (5 bases). The CDR3 contains 13 residues. CDR1 is SGHKS and CDR2 is YYEKEE in the germline V gene (reference sequence). V was pared by 4 bases and J by 7 bases, with 14 bases between. For the CDR3, the DNA is TGTGCCAGCAGCCAGGGACCGGAGAATGAAGCTTTCTTT. Its protein is CASSQGPENEAFF.

The CDR3 region is CASSPRWGINEQFF. The CDR3 DNA follows: TGTGCCAGCTCACCCAGATGGGGTATCAATGAGCAGTTCTTC. The chain couples TRBV18 to TRBJ2-1; D is undetermined. Germline V lookup: CDR1 KGHSH, CDR2 LQKENI. This CDR3 has 14 amino acids. The ends were cut back, 3 bases at V and 6 bases at J, with 12 bases in the middle.

The chain uses TRBV30 and TRBJ1-2, with a tentative D call TRBD1 (6 bases). Germline lookup yields CDR1 GTSNPN and CDR2 SVGIG (reference sequence). V lost 2 bases to trimming and J lost 4 bases, with 17 bases between them. CDR3 length: 15 amino acids. CDR3 protein: CAWSTGGGATYGYTF. For the CDR3, the DNA is TGTGCCTGGAGTACCGGCGGGGGCGCAACCTATGGCTACACCTTC. The variable domain in full, with the rest retrieved from reference TRBV30 and TRBJ1-2, is SQTIHQWPATLVQPVGSPLSLECTVEGTSNPNLYWYRQAAGRGLQLLFYSVGIGQISSEVPQNLSASRPQDRQFILSSKKLLLSDSGFYLCAWSTGGGATYGYTFGSGTRLTVV.

The chain is built from TRBV29-1 and TRBJ2-1, with 10 nucleotides matching TRBD2. This CDR3 region has 15 residues. The V segment lost 7 bases and the J segment 9 bases; nucleotides outside the gene matches: 15. CDR1 and CDR2 from the germline V gene are SQVTM and ANQGSEA. The CDR3 bases are TGCAGCGCTCGCCCCGCTAGCGGGAGCTTTAGTGAGCAGTTCTTC. Protein sequence: CSARPASGSFSEQFF.

This chain links TRBV2 with TRBJ2-2; a weak D match, TRBD2 (5 bases). The germline V gene encodes CDR1 SNHLY and CDR2 FYNNEI. The V and J ends lost 3 bases and 5 bases respectively, with 10 bases between them. This CDR3 is built from 14 residues. The CDR3 loop reads CASSDSGRTGELFF. The CDR3 DNA sequence: TGTGCCAGCAGTGATTCGGGAAGGACCGGGGAGCTGTTTTTT.

This clone was seen only once. V gene TRBV30 combines with J gene TRBJ1-1; 7 bases line up with TRBD1. Trimming took 4 bases from V and 1 from J; bases not matched to a gene: 3. CDR1 is GTSNPN, CDR2 SVGIG, per germline (reference sequence). The CDR3 sequence is 13 residues long. In DNA, the CDR3 is TGTGCCTGGAACTACAGGGGGAACACTGAAGCTTTCTTT. Translation gives CAWNYRGNTEAFF.

V is TRBV5-6 and J is TRBJ2-5; a possible D gene is TRBD1 (5 bases). CDR1 and CDR2 (germline): SGHDT, YYEEEE. Trimming left V 3 bases short and J 4 bases short, with 13 bases between. The CDR3 loop spans 14 amino acids. In DNA, the CDR3 is TGTGCCAGCAGCTGGGGCAGGACGGGAGAGACCCAGTACTTC. Translated: CASSWGRTGETQYF.

The chain joins TRBV6-6 to TRBJ1-5; D is possibly TRBD1 (5 bases). CDR1 is MNHNY and CDR2 is SVGAGI in the germline V gene (reference sequence). The CDR3 totals 13 residues. V lost 2 bases to trimming and J lost 5 bases, with 7 bases between them. In DNA, the CDR3 is TGTGCCAGCAGTTACCCGGGGGATCAGCCCCAGCATTTT. Its protein is CASSYPGDQPQHF.

The chain recombines TRBV14 with TRBJ2-3, with no clear D. CDR1 and CDR2 from the germline V gene are SGHDN and FVKESK. Trimming pared 3 bases from V and 4 bases from J, leaving 17 bases between. CDR3 length: 16 residues. The CDR3 bases are TGTGCCAGCAGCCAGCAGAGACAACGTTTGGCAGATACGCAGTATTTT. Its protein is CASSQQRQRLADTQYF.

This chain joins TRBV7-9 and TRBJ2-1; D is undetermined. CDR1 SEHNR and CDR2 FQNEAQ come from the germline V gene (reference sequence). The germline V and J ends were trimmed by 5 bases and 8 bases, with 7 bases remaining between them. This CDR3 is 11 amino acids long. This CDR3 is CASSQGYEQFF. CDR3 coding DNA: TGTGCCAGCAGCCAAGGCTATGAGCAGTTCTTC.

The rearrangement uses TRBV6-5 and TRBJ2-7; no reliable D call. Germline V lookup: CDR1 MNHEY, CDR2 SVGAGI. CDR3 length: 13 amino acids. V lost 0 bases, J lost 7 bases, and 10 bases lay in between. The CDR3 bases are TGTGCCAGCAGTTACTCGCAGGTGAAAGAGCAGTACTTC. Protein: CASSYSQVKEQYF.

This rearrangement joins TRBV18 to TRBJ2-4; 9 nucleotides align to TRBD1. Unmatched junction bases numbered 5, after V lost 2 bases and J lost 9 bases. Germline assignment: CDR1 KGHSH and CDR2 LQKENI. This CDR3 has 14 residues. The CDR3, as DNA: TGTGCCAGCTCACCAACAGGGGGCAGGGGCATTCAGTACTTC. As protein: CASSPTGGRGIQYF.

The rearrangement uses TRBV20-1 and TRBJ1-1; D gene uncertain. The CDR3 is 11 residues long. In germline, CDR1 is DFQATT, CDR2 SNEGSKA (reference sequence). V was cut by 3 bases and J by 6 bases, with 8 bases left in between. Here the CDR3 reads CSASLASEAFF. The CDR3 DNA reads as TGCAGTGCTAGCTTGGCATCTGAAGCTTTCTTT.